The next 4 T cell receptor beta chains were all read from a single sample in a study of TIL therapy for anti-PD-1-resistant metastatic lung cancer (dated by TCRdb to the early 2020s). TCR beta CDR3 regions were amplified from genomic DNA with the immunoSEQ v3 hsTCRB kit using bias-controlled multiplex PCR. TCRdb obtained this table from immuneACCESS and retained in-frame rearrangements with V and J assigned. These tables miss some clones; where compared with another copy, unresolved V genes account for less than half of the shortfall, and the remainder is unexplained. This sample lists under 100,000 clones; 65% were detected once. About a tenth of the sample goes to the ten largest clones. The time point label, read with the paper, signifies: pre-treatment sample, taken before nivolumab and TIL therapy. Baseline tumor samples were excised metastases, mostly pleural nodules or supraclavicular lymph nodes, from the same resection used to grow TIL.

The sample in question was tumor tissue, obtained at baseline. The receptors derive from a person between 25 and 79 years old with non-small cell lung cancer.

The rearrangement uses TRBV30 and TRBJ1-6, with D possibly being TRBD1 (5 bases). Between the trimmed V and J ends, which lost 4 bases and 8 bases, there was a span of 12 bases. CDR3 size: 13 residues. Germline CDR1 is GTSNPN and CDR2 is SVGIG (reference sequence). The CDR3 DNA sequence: TGTGCCTGGACCCCCCAAGGGGATTCACCCCTCCACTTT. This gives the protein CAWTPQGDSPLHF.

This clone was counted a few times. CDR3 sequence (DNA): TGTGCCAGCAGCTTAAAGATGGCAGGGATACAAGAGACCCAGTACTTC. This encodes CASSLKMAGIQETQYF. This sequence joins TRBV7-3 and TRBJ2-5; tentative D call: TRBD1 (5 bases). This CDR3 region has 16 residues. V gave up 1 base and J gave up 2 bases, with 14 bases separating them. Germline CDR1 and CDR2: SGHTA and FQGTGA.

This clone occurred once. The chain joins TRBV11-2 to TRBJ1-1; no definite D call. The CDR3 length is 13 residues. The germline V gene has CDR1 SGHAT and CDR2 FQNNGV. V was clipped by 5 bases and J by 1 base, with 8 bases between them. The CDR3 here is CASSLSTNTEAFF. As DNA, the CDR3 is TGTGCCAGCAGCCTCTCAACGAACACTGAAGCTTTCTTT. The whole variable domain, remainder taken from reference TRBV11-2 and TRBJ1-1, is EAGVAQSPRYKIIEKRQSVAFWCNPISGHATLYWYQQILGQGPKLLIQFQNNGVVDDSQLPKDRFSAERLKGVDSTLKIQPAKLEDSAVYLCASSLSTNTEAFFGQGTRLTVV.

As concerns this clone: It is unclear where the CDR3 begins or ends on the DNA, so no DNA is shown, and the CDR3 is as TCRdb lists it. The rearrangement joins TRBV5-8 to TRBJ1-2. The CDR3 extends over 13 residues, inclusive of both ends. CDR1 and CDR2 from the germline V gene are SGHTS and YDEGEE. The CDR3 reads CASSWRWAEGSTF.